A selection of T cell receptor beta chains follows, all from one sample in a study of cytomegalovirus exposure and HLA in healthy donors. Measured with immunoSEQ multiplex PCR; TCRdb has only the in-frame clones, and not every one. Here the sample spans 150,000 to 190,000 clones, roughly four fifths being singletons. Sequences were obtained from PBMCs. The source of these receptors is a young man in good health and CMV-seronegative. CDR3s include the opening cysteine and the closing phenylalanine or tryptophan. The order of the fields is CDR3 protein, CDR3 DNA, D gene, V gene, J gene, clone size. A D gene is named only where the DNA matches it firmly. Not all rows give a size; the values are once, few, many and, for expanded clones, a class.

CASSLGLPHSGNTIYF,TGTGCCAGCAGCTTAGGACTGCCCCACTCTGGAAACACCATATATTTT,.,TRBV7-2,TRBJ1-3,.
CASSHNNYEQYF,TGTGCCAGCAGCCACAACAATTACGAGCAGTACTTC,.,TRBV11-2,TRBJ2-7,.
CASSLASGTSGRSEQYF,TGTGCCAGCAGCCTGGCCTCGGGGACTAGCGGGAGATCCGAGCAGTACTTC,TRBD2,TRBV5-4,TRBJ2-7,.
CSAAGDGANVLTF,TGCAGCGCCGCAGGGGATGGGGCCAACGTCCTGACTTTC,.,TRBV29-1,TRBJ2-6,.
CASSRRPDTTAYGYTF,TGCGCCAGCAGTAGACGGCCGGACACCACCGCCTATGGCTACACCTTC,.,TRBV10-2,TRBJ1-2,once
CAISEPTTTGPLTQYF,TGTGCCATCAGTGAGCCTACCACGACAGGTCCCCTGACCCAGTACTTC,.,TRBV10-3,TRBJ2-5,few
CASKGLAGAGGELFF,TGTGCCAGCAAGGGGCTAGCGGGAGCGGGCGGGGAGCTGTTTTTT,TRBD2,TRBV19,TRBJ2-2,once
CSVAEYTDTQYF,TGCAGCGTTGCAGAGTACACAGATACGCAGTATTTT,.,TRBV29-1,TRBJ2-3,few
CASSLLSQRATDTQYF,TGTGCCAGCAGTTTATTGTCGCAGCGGGCAACTGATACGCAGTATTTT,.,TRBV28,TRBJ2-3,.
CASSRAGGISYEQYF,TGTGCCAGCAGCCGGGCTGGCGGGATCTCCTACGAGCAGTACTTC,.,TRBV5-4,TRBJ2-7,.
CASSDSSNNEQFF,TGTGCCAGCAGTGACTCGAGCAACAATGAGCAGTTCTTC,.,TRBV6-4,TRBJ2-1,.
CASKGGAGRNGQPQHF,TGTGCCAGTAAGGGAGGGGCAGGGAGGAACGGGCAGCCCCAGCATTTT,.,TRBV19,TRBJ1-5,.
CAWKLKTVRTEAFF,TGTGCCTGGAAATTGAAGACTGTTCGGACTGAAGCTTTCTTT,.,TRBV30,TRBJ1-1,.
CASSTGLGNQPQHF,TGTGCCAGCAGCACAGGGTTAGGCAATCAGCCCCAGCATTTT,.,TRBV6-5,TRBJ1-5,.
CASITGIGQPQHF,TGTGCCAGCATTACAGGGATAGGACAGCCCCAGCATTTT,.,TRBV28,TRBJ1-5,few
CASSSVPGNTIYF,TGTGCCAGCAGCTCGGTCCCTGGAAACACCATATATTTT,.,TRBV11-2,TRBJ1-3,.
CASNTASGNSIYF,TGTGCCAGCAATACAGCCTCGGGAAACTCCATATATTTT,.,TRBV6-5,TRBJ1-3,.
CASSLDVGGGPQHF,TGCGCCAGCAGCTTGGATGTAGGGGGGGGGCCCCAGCATTTT,.,TRBV5-1,TRBJ1-5,.
CATSRDQSGSGQPQHF,TGTGCCACCAGCAGAGATCAGTCAGGTAGCGGTCAGCCCCAGCATTTT,.,TRBV15,TRBJ1-5,.
CAVSKEAGGLTGELFF,TGTGCCGTCAGCAAGGAGGCTGGAGGGTTGACCGGGGAGCTGTTTTTT,.,TRBV2,TRBJ2-2,once
CASSLNGDSGNQPQHF,TGCGCCAGCAGCTTGAATGGGGACAGTGGCAATCAGCCCCAGCATTTT,TRBD1,TRBV5-1,TRBJ1-5,.
CASSVGNSGSTDTQYF,TGTGCCAGCAGCGTAGGAAATTCCGGGAGCACAGATACGCAGTATTTT,.,TRBV9,TRBJ2-3,.
CASSPSGHPNTGELFF,TGCGCCAGCAGCCCCTCGGGACACCCGAACACCGGGGAGCTGTTTTTT,.,TRBV10-2,TRBJ2-2,.
CASSLDSPYEQYF,TGCGCCAGCAGCTTGGACAGCCCCTACGAGCAGTACTTC,.,TRBV5-1,TRBJ2-7,few
CASSVAGDTQYF,TGTGCCAGCAGCGTAGCCGGAGATACGCAGTATTTT,.,TRBV9,TRBJ2-3,once
CASSGRGGKNTEAFF,TGCGCCAGCAGTGGAAGGGGGGGCAAGAACACTGAAGCTTTCTTT,.,TRBV10-2,TRBJ1-1,.
CASGLAANIQYF,TGTGCCAGCGGACTAGCGGCAAACATTCAGTACTTC,TRBD2,TRBV2,TRBJ2-4,.
CAIKGQGGHQPQHF,TGTGCCATCAAAGGACAGGGAGGACATCAGCCCCAGCATTTT,TRBD1,TRBV10-3,TRBJ1-5,.
CASSLGDRDVETQYF,TGCGCCAGCAGCTTGGGGGACAGGGATGTGGAGACCCAGTACTTC,TRBD1,TRBV5-1,TRBJ2-5,.
CASSPRDFPSSYEQYF,TGTGCCAGCAGCCCCCGGGACTTCCCAAGCTCCTACGAGCAGTACTTC,.,TRBV7-8,TRBJ2-7,.
CASKDFTNSYNEQFF,TGCGCCAGCAAGGACTTTACCAACTCCTACAATGAGCAGTTCTTC,.,TRBV10-2,TRBJ2-1,.
CASSTWTLNGEKLFF,TGTGCCAGCAGCACCTGGACTCTAAACGGGGAAAAACTGTTTTTT,.,TRBV5-6,TRBJ1-4,.
CASSSRQGTNEKLFF,TGTGCCAGCAGCTCCCGACAGGGAACTAATGAAAAACTGTTTTTT,TRBD1,TRBV28,TRBJ1-4,.
CASTSPGASGRAGELFF,TGTGCCAGCACTAGTCCCGGGGCTAGCGGGAGGGCCGGGGAGCTGTTTTTT,TRBD2,TRBV27,TRBJ2-2,few
CAWSAWMGQGGAGELFF,TGTGCCTGGAGTGCCTGGATGGGACAGGGTGGGGCCGGGGAGCTGTTTTTT,TRBD1,TRBV30,TRBJ2-2,once
CASRRIGGRPTGELFF,TGCGCCAGCAGACGGATTGGGGGCCGACCCACCGGGGAGCTGTTTTTT,.,TRBV4-1,TRBJ2-2,.
CASSLNPERGELFF,TGTGCCAGCAGTTTAAACCCGGAGCGCGGGGAGCTGTTTTTT,.,TRBV27,TRBJ2-2,.
CASSEPFRDEQFF,TGTGCCAGCAGCGAGCCTTTTCGGGATGAGCAGTTCTTC,.,TRBV13,TRBJ2-1,.
CASSRTLGQWNEQYF,TGCGCCAGCAGCCGAACCCTGGGACAGTGGAACGAGCAGTACTTC,TRBD1,TRBV5-1,TRBJ2-7,few
CASSSAVPGQGPIYNEQFF,TGTGCCAGCAGCTCCGCCGTCCCGGGACAGGGGCCGATCTACAATGAGCAGTTCTTC,TRBD1,TRBV5-4,TRBJ2-1,once
CASSQTPGQGNTIYF,TGCGCCAGCAGCCAAACTCCGGGACAGGGAAACACCATATATTTT,TRBD1,TRBV4-3,TRBJ1-3,.
CASSSGAHEKLFF,TGTGCCAGTAGTTCAGGGGCCCATGAAAAACTGTTTTTT,.,TRBV19,TRBJ1-4,.
CASSFGQGASYEQYF,TGTGCCAGCAGTTTCGGGCAGGGGGCTTCCTACGAGCAGTACTTC,TRBD1,TRBV27,TRBJ2-7,.
CASSQVSPVGGYTF,TGCGCCAGCAGCCAAGTAAGCCCCGTTGGTGGCTACACCTTC,.,TRBV4-1,TRBJ1-2,.
CASSQALLNTIYF,TGCGCCAGCAGCCAAGCCCTCCTGAACACCATATATTTT,.,TRBV4-1,TRBJ1-3,.
CSSSQVTGELFF,TGTTCCAGCAGCCAGGTCACCGGGGAGCTGTTTTTT,.,TRBV7-9,TRBJ2-2,few
CASSPRTMGFGANVLTF,TGTGCCAGCAGCCCTCGGACTATGGGGTTTGGGGCCAACGTCCTGACTTTC,.,TRBV9,TRBJ2-6,.
CASSPGLAGGPYNEQFF,TGTGCCAGCAGCCCGGGACTAGCGGGAGGGCCTTACAATGAGCAGTTCTTC,TRBD2,TRBV5-6,TRBJ2-1,.
CASTREVEQFF,TGCGCCAGCACGCGGGAGGTTGAGCAGTTCTTC,TRBD2,TRBV5-1,TRBJ2-1,.
CASSVGGPGGVYYGYTF,TGTGCCAGCAGCGTAGGAGGGCCGGGGGGAGTTTACTATGGCTACACCTTC,.,TRBV9,TRBJ1-2,few
CASRYRRSSYEQYF,TGTGCCAGCAGGTACCGGAGGAGCTCCTACGAGCAGTACTTC,.,TRBV6-6,TRBJ2-7,.